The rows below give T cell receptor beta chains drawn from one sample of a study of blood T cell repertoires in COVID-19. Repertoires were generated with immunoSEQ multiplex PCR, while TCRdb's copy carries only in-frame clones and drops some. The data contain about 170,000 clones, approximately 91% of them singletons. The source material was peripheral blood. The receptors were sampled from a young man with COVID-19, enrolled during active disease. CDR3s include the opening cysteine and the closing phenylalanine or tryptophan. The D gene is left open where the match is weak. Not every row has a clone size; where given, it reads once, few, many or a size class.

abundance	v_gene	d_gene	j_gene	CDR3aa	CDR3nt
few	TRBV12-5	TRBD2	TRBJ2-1	CASGSPGTSDEQFF	TGTGCTAGTGGTTCGCCCGGGACTAGTGATGAGCAGTTCTTC
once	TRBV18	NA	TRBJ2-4	CASSPLYMGQAKNIQYF	TGTGCCAGCTCACCACTTTATATGGGGCAGGCCAAAAACATTCAGTACTTC
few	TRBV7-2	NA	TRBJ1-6	CASSLAGTFGSPLHF	TGTGCCAGCAGCTTAGCTGGGACATTTGGTTCACCCCTCCACTTT
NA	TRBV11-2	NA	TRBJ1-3	CASSLGGSGNTIYF	TGTGCCAGCAGCTTAGGAGGGTCTGGAAACACCATATATTTT
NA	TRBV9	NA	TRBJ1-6	CASSRTGGAVNSPLHF	TGTGCCAGCAGCCGTACCGGGGGGGCGGTGAATTCACCCCTCCACTTT
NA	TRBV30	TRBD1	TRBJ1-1	CAWSGLRDRGRTEAFF	TGTGCCTGGAGCGGGCTCCGGGACAGGGGGCGAACTGAAGCTTTCTTT
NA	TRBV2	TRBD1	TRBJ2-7	CASSGVGGTGFAEQYF	TGTGCCAGCAGTGGGGTTGGCGGGACAGGGTTTGCCGAGCAGTACTTC
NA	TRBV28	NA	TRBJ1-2	CASRSPGLLYGYTF	TGTGCCAGCAGGTCGCCGGGACTCCTCTATGGCTACACCTTC
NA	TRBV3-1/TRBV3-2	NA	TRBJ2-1	CASSHKKSVSEQFF	TGTGCCAGCAGCCACAAGAAGAGCGTGTCTGAGCAGTTCTTC
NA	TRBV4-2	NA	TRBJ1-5	CASSQDRDRANQPQHF	TGTGCCAGCAGCCAAGATCGCGACAGAGCCAATCAGCCCCAGCATTTT
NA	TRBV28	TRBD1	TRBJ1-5	CASREGTVGRQPQHF	TGTGCCAGCAGGGAAGGGACAGTGGGTCGTCAGCCCCAGCATTTT
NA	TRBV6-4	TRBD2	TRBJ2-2	CASSDTSGSRELFF	TGTGCCAGCAGTGACACTAGCGGGAGTAGGGAGCTGTTTTTT
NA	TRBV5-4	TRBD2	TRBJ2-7	CASSSRTSGRSGYEQYF	TGTGCCAGCAGCTCCAGGACTAGCGGGAGGTCGGGCTACGAGCAGTACTTC
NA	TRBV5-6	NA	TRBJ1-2	CASSLGRLRFGNYGYTF	TGTGCCAGCAGCTTGGGCAGACTCAGATTCGGGAACTATGGCTACACCTTC
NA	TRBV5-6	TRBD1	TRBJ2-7	CASSLTGVLYEQYF	TGTGCCAGCAGCCTGACAGGGGTTCTTTACGAGCAGTACTTC
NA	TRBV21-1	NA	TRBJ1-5	CASSKGRRGQYQPQHF	TGTGCCAGCAGCAAAGGTCGCAGGGGGCAGTATCAGCCCCAGCATTTT
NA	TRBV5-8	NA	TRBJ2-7	CASSLPGYEQYF	TGTGCCAGCAGCTTACCAGGGTACGAGCAGTACTTC
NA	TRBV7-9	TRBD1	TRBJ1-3	CASSPTGASFSGNTIYF	TGTGCCAGCAGCCCGACAGGGGCTTCCTTCTCTGGAAACACCATATATTTT
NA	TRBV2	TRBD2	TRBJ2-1	CASSGSGSSSNEQFF	TGTGCCAGCAGTGGTAGCGGGAGCTCCTCCAATGAGCAGTTCTTC
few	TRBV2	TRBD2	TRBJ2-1	CASSGTSGRNEQFF	TGTGCCAGCAGTGGCACTAGCGGGAGAAATGAGCAGTTCTTC
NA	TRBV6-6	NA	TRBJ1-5	CASSFQGGQPQHF	TGTGCCAGCAGTTTCCAGGGCGGCCAGCCCCAGCATTTT
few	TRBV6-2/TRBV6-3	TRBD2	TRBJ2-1	CASSRYSPWGPSGRSYNEQFF	TGTGCCAGCAGCCGCTACTCGCCCTGGGGCCCTAGCGGACGCTCCTACAATGAGCAGTTCTTC
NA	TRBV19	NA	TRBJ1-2	CASRGAQGIFTMDYGYTF	TGTGCCAGTAGGGGGGCTCAGGGGATATTTACGATGGACTATGGCTACACCTTC
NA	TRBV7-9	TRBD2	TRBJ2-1	CASSSRAPLAGVSNEQFF	TGTGCCAGCAGCTCCCGAGCCCCACTAGCGGGAGTGAGTAATGAGCAGTTCTTC
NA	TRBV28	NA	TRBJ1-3	CASSLGLTGNTIYF	TGTGCCAGCAGCCTGGGCCTGACAGGAAACACCATATATTTT
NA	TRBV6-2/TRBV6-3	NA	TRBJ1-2	CASSSREGSGYTF	TGTGCCAGCAGCTCGAGGGAGGGAAGTGGCTACACCTTC